This record concerns one TCR beta chain sequence. Its antigen is still unknown. The germline V gene has CDR1 LGHNA and CDR2 YNFKEQ. V shed 1 base, J shed 14 bases, and the junction held 4 bases outside the gene matches. This CDR3 contains 12 residues. This entry belongs to a study of cytomegalovirus exposure and HLA in healthy donors. Findings and limits, study-wide: The HLA-A and HLA-B alleles of most subjects were reportedly predicted accurately from TCR beta sequences.

PCR amplification relied on 60 Vbeta primers (plus 13 Jbeta primers). Sequencing used immunoSEQ multiplex PCR; TCRdb keeps in-frame clones, though not all of them. Of approximately 140,000 clones in the sample, around two thirds were seen once. The chain uses TRBV4-2 and TRBJ1-4, with 7 positions matching TRBD1. Sample: PBMCs. The TCR sequence derives from a woman aged 18-30 years in good health and CMV-seronegative. The CDR3 is CASSQVGQILFF. The CDR3 coding sequence is TGTGCCAGCAGCCAAGTGGGACAGATTCTGTTTTTT.